These 18 T cell receptor beta chains came from one sample sequenced in a study of control samples from healthy donors and cancer patients (dated by TCRdb to 2019 to 2021). The library came from the immunoSEQ multiplex PCR assay. The table was pulled from immuneACCESS by TCRdb, which kept in-frame rearrangements only. Such tables lose some clones; where checked, under half of the loss comes from unresolved V genes, and the rest has no known cause. Within this sample are nearly 200,000 clones, with 91% of them counted one time only. The ten largest make up 1.5% to 2% of the sample. The source material was blood. The receptors were gathered from a man aged 25 to 45 in good health.

The J gene is TRBJ1-2, the V gene TRBV4-1; perhaps TRBD1 as D (6 bases). From germline, CDR1 is MGHRA and CDR2 YSYEKL. The CDR3 spans 20 residues. Trimming stripped 0 bases from V and 5 bases from J, with 28 bases between. The CDR3 sequence is CASSQDARRGGGARGYGYTF. The CDR3 nucleotides read TGCGCCAGCAGCCAAGATGCCCGGAGGGGGGGAGGGGCCCGTGGGTATGGCTACACCTTC.

The rearrangement joins TRBV5-1 to TRBJ2-7; D not certain. The CDR3 covers 14 residues. The V gene's germline CDR1 is SGHRS and CDR2 YFSETQ. Trimming took 5 bases from V and 6 from J, leaving 18 bases between them. The CDR3 sequence: CASRTETYSSEQYF. Here the CDR3 DNA reads TGCGCCAGCAGAACGGAGACGTATAGCTCCGAGCAGTACTTC.

The chain links TRBV12-3 or TRBV12-4 to TRBJ2-1; D is perhaps TRBD2 (6 bases). V shed 6 bases and J shed 6 bases, with 12 bases lying between them. The CDR3 loop spans 13 amino acids. The DNA for the CDR3 is TGTGCCAGCAGGCGGGACTTCTTCAATGAGCAGTTCTTC. Protein sequence: CASRRDFFNEQFF.

The chain combines TRBV2 with TRBJ1-1; D ambiguous. Trimming cost V 4 bases and J 3 bases, with 12 bases left between them. The CDR3 length is 14 residues. Germline lookup yields CDR1 SNHLY and CDR2 FYNNEI. CDR3 coding DNA: TGTGCCAGCAGTGGAGGGTATGGGGACACTGAAGCTTTCTTT. It codes for CASSGGYGDTEAFF.

V is TRBV19 and J is TRBJ1-1, with TRBD1 matching over 9 bases. Germline loops: CDR1 LNHDA, CDR2 SQIVND (reference sequence). V gave up 1 base and J gave up 1 base; unmatched junction bases: 7. This CDR3 has 17 residues. In DNA, the CDR3 is TGTGCCAGTAGTATAGCTACAGGGGGCGGAACGAACACTGAAGCTTTCTTT. Protein sequence: CASSIATGGGTNTEAFF.

This chain links TRBV19 with TRBJ2-3; D is unresolved. CDR1 and CDR2 (germline): LNHDA, SQIVND (reference sequence). The CDR3 is 10 residues long. Trimming cost V 6 bases and J 6 bases, with 4 bases left between them. DNA for the CDR3: TGTGCCAGTAGGGGGGATACGCAGTATTTT. Protein sequence: CASRGDTQYF.

This clone was seen more than once but under ten times. The V and J genes are TRBV24-1 and TRBJ2-1; the match to TRBD1 covers 9 bases. After removal of 5 bases from V and 9 bases from J, the junction contained 4 bases not matched to a gene. Germline lookup yields CDR1 KGHDR and CDR2 SFDVKD. The CDR3 extends over 13 amino acids. CDR3 sequence: CATSVTDRGEQFF. DNA of the CDR3: TGTGCCACCAGTGTTACGGACAGGGGTGAGCAGTTCTTC.

This sequence joins TRBV5-5 and TRBJ1-1; no definite D call. From germline, CDR1 is SGHKS and CDR2 YYEKEE (reference sequence). The CDR3 has 17 amino acids. V gave up 0 bases and J gave up 7 bases, with 22 bases separating them. In DNA, the CDR3 is TGTGCCAGCAGCTTGGCCAAATCAGGACCCCCGACCGGTGAAGCTTTCTTT. This gives the protein CASSLAKSGPPTGEAFF.

This clone has a handful of counts. This chain connects TRBV4-1 to TRBJ2-7, with D possibly TRBD2 on 6 matching bases. This CDR3 comprises 17 residues. Trimming removed 1 base from V and 3 bases from J, with 19 bases in between. Germline CDR1 MGHRA, CDR2 YSYEKL. CDR3 residues: CASSQATGTRGDYEQYF. The DNA for the CDR3 is TGCGCCAGCAGCCAAGCCACCGGGACTCGGGGAGACTACGAGCAGTACTTC.

V gene TRBV10-3 combines with J gene TRBJ1-2, with TRBD1 identical over 7 bases. The V and J ends lost 2 bases and 6 bases, in that order; junction bases with no gene match: 3. In germline, CDR1 is ENHRY, CDR2 SYGVKD. The CDR3 sequence is 13 residues long. CDR3 nucleotides: TGTGCCATCAGTGAGACAGGGGAGGATGGCTACACCTTC. Translated: CAISETGEDGYTF.

The V gene is TRBV6-5, the J gene TRBJ1-5; 9 positions match TRBD1. Germline V gives CDR1 MNHEY, CDR2 SVGAGI. The CDR3 extends over 14 amino acids. V shed 6 bases and J 2 bases; nucleotides not matched to a gene: 2. CDR3 loop: CASRTGGGNQPQHF. The CDR3 DNA reads TGTGCCAGCAGGACAGGGGGAGGCAATCAGCCCCAGCATTTT.

The CDR3 region is CASSFQDSEREKLFF. The CDR3 bases are TGTGCCAGCAGCTTCCAGGACAGCGAGAGGGAAAAACTGTTTTTT. This sequence joins TRBV7-9 and TRBJ1-4; D possibly corresponds to TRBD1 (6 bases). The V gene lost 3 bases and the J gene lost 8 bases, with 16 bases spanning the gap. CDR3 size: 15 residues. The germline V gene encodes CDR1 SEHNR and CDR2 FQNEAQ (reference sequence).

The chain employs TRBV10-1 and TRBJ1-1; 7 positions match TRBD1. The V gene end was trimmed by 6 bases and the J gene end by 4 bases; junction bases not matched to a gene: 8. Germline-derived CDR1 and CDR2 are WNHNN and SYGVQD (reference sequence). The CDR3 runs 14 residues. The CDR3 reads CASSDDREVTEAFF. CDR3 DNA sequence: TGCGCCAGCAGCGACGACAGGGAGGTCACTGAAGCTTTCTTT.

The genes are TRBV5-1 and TRBJ1-1, with D perhaps TRBD1 (5 bases). Germline loops: CDR1 SGHRS, CDR2 YFSETQ. Trimming removed 3 bases at V and 5 bases at J, with 11 bases between. The CDR3 spans 13 residues. CDR3 amino acids: CASSWGDSTEAFF. In nucleotides, the CDR3 is TGCGCCAGCAGCTGGGGGGATTCAACTGAAGCTTTCTTT.

The genes are TRBV24-1 and TRBJ1-2, with D unclear. Trimming removed 5 bases from V and 3 bases from J, with 12 bases in between. Germline V lookup: CDR1 KGHDR, CDR2 SFDVKD. This CDR3 contains 14 residues. The CDR3 is CATSGLGEDYGYTF. CDR3 in DNA: TGTGCCACCAGTGGGTTAGGAGAGGACTATGGCTACACCTTC.

This clone was observed a single time. The sample carries other DNA sequences with the same CDR3. V gene TRBV7-3 combines with J gene TRBJ2-1; 7 positions agree with TRBD1. The V and J ends lost 6 bases and 0 bases, in that order; junction bases with no gene match: 5. Per germline, CDR1 SGHTA and CDR2 FQGTGA. The CDR3 has 15 residues. The CDR3 protein is CASSPGTASYNEQFF. In DNA form, the CDR3 reads TGTGCCAGCAGTCCCGGGACAGCCTCCTACAATGAGCAGTTCTTC.

This clone was observed once. The rearrangement links TRBV9 to TRBJ2-1; 10 bases line up with TRBD2. Germline V CDR1 and CDR2: SGDLS, YYNGEE. V gave up 2 bases and J gave up 8 bases; unmatched junction bases: 10. CDR3 length: 16 amino acids. CDR3: CASSVLGSGGAYEQFF. CDR3 nucleotide sequence: TGTGCCAGCAGCGTCCTGGGAAGCGGGGGGGCCTATGAGCAGTTCTTC.

The V call is TRBV2, the J call TRBJ1-3; no firm D call. The CDR3 runs to 14 residues. Between the trimmed V and J ends, which lost 7 bases and 2 bases, there was a span of 12 bases. In germline, CDR1 is SNHLY, CDR2 FYNNEI. The DNA for the CDR3 is TGTGCCAGCATAGCCAGGCCTGCTGGAAACACCATATATTTT. Residues: CASIARPAGNTIYF.